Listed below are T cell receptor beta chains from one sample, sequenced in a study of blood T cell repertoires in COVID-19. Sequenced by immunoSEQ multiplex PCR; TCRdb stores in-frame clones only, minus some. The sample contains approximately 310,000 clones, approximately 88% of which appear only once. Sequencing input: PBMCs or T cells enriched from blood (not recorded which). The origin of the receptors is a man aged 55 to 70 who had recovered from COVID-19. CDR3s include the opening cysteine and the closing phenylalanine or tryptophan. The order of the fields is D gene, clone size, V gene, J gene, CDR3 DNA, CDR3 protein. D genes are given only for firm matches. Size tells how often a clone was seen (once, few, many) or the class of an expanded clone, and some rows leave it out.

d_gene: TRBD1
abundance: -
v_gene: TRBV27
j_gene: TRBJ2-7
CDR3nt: TGTGCCAGCAGTTTAAATTCGGGGACAGGAGCCTACGAGCAGTACTTC
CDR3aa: CASSLNSGTGAYEQYF

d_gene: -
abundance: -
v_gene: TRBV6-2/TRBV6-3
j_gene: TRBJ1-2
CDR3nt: TGTGCCAGCAGTCGGGAAGACCGGACTAACTATGGCTACACCTTC
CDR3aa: CASSREDRTNYGYTF

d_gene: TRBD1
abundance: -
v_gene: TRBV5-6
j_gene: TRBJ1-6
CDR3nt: TGTGCCAGCAGCCGGGACAGGGCGTATTCACCCCTCCACTTT
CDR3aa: CASSRDRAYSPLHF

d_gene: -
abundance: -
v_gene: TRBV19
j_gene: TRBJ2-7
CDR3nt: TGTGCCAGTAGTAGGCAGGGCTACGAGCAGTACTTC
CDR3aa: CASSRQGYEQYF

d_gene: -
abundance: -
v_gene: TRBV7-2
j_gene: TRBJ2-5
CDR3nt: TGTGCCAGCAGCTTAGTGCGGGGGCGTAGGGAGACCCAGTACTTC
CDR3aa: CASSLVRGRRETQYF

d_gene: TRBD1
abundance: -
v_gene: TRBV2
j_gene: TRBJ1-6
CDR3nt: TGTGCCAGCAGGTCCCCAGGGGGAGGATCACCCCTCCACTTT
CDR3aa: CASRSPGGGSPLHF

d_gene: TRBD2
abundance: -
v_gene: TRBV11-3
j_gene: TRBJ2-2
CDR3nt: TGTGCCAGCAGCCCACTAGCGGGAGGTACCGGGGAGCTGTTTTTT
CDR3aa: CASSPLAGGTGELFF

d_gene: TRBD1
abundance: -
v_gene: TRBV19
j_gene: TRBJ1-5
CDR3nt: TGTGCCAGTAGTACACCGGGACAGGGAGATCAGCCCCAGCATTTT
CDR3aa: CASSTPGQGDQPQHF

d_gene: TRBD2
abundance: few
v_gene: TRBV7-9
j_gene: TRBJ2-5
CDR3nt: TGTGCCAGCAGCTTAGCTGGTCTAGCGGAAGAGACCCAGTACTTC
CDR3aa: CASSLAGLAEETQYF

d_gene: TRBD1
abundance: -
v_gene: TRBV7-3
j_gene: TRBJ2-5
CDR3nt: TGTGCCAGCAGCCAGGGACAGGGGAGGGGAGAGACCCAGTACTTC
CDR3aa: CASSQGQGRGETQYF

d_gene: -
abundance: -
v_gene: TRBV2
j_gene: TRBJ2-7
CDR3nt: TGTGCCAGCAGTGGGGGGGACCGTGACTCCTACGAGCAGTACTTC
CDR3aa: CASSGGDRDSYEQYF

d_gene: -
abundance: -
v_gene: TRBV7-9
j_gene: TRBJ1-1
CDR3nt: TGTGCCAGCAGCACACCCCTGGGGGGGAACACTGAAGCTTTCTTT
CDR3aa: CASSTPLGGNTEAFF

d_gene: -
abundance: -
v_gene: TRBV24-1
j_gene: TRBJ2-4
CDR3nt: TGTGCCACCAGTGACTCCCAGGGATTTTTAGCCAAAAACATTCAGTACTTC
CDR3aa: CATSDSQGFLAKNIQYF

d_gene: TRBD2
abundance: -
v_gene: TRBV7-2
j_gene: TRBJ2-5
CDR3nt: TGTGCCAGCAGCTTAGTAAAGGGACTAGCGGTCCAAGAGACCCAGTACTTC
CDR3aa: CASSLVKGLAVQETQYF

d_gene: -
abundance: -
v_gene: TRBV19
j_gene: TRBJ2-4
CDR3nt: TGTGCCAGTATGGAGGACCACAGAATAGCCAAAAACATTCAGTACTTC
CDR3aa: CASMEDHRIAKNIQYF

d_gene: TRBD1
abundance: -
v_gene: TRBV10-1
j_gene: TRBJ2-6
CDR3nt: TGCGCCAGAGCGCCTTTTAAGGACAGGGGAAAATCTGGGGCCAACGTCCTGACTTTC
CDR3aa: CARAPFKDRGKSGANVLTF

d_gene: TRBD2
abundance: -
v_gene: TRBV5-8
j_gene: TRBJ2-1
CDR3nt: TGTGCCAGCATCCAAGGCGGGAGTTCCTACAATGAGCAGTTCTTC
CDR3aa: CASIQGGSSYNEQFF

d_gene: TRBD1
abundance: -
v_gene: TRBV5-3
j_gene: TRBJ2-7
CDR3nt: TGTGCCAGAAGCTTGTCCCGTCCGGGACAGGCCTACGAGCAGTACTTC
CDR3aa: CARSLSRPGQAYEQYF

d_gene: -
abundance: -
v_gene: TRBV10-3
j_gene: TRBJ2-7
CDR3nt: TGTGCCATCAGTGTCGGTGGGGCTGTCTACGAGCAGTACTTC
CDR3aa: CAISVGGAVYEQYF

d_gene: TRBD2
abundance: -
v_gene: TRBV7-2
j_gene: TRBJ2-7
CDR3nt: TGTGCCAGCAGCTTAAGTAGCGGGAGCGTCGAGCAGTACTTC
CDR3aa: CASSLSSGSVEQYF

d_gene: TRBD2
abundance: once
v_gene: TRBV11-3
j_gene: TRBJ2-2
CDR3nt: TGTGCCAGCAGCTCTACGGGGGGGCCCGGGGAGCTGTTTTTT
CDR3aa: CASSSTGGPGELFF

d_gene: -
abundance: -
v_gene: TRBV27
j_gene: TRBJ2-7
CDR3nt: TGTGCCAGCAGTTTAGCAGGGGGGTTGTACGAGCAGTACTTC
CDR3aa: CASSLAGGLYEQYF

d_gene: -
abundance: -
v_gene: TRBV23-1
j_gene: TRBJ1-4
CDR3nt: TGCGTACCCAAGGACTGGAATGAAAAACTGTTTTTT
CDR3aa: CVPKDWNEKLFF

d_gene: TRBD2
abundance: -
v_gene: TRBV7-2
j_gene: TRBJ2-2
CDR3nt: TGTGCCAGCAGCCCACCGGGACTAGCGTCCCCCGGGGAGCTGTTTTTT
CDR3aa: CASSPPGLASPGELFF

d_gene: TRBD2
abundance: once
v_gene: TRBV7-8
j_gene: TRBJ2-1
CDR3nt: TGTGCCAGCAGCTTAGTGGGTAGCGGGAGGATCTACAATGAGCAGTTCTTC
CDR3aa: CASSLVGSGRIYNEQFF

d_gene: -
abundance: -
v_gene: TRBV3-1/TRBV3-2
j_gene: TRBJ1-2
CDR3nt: TGTGCCAGCAGCCCGACAGGAGACTCTAACTATGGCTACACCTTC
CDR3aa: CASSPTGDSNYGYTF

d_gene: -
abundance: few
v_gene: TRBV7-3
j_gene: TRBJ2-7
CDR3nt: TGTGCCAGCAGCTTAAGCGGGGTGGGGGCCTACGAGCAGTACTTC
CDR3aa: CASSLSGVGAYEQYF

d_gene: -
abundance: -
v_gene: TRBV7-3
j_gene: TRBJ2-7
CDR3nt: TGTGCCAGCAGCTTACAGGGTTCAGACTACGAGCAGTACTTC
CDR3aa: CASSLQGSDYEQYF

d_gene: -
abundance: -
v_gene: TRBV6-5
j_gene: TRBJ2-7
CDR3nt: TGTGCCAGCAGCCCCGAGGATTACGAGCAGTACTTC
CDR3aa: CASSPEDYEQYF

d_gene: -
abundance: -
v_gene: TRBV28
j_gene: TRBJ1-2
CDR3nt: TGTGCCAGCAGTCCGCCTGTGACTGACCTCTATGGCTACACCTTC
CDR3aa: CASSPPVTDLYGYTF

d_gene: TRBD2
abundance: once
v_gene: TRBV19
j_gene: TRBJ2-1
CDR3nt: TGTGCCAGTAGTGTCAGCGGGAGGTCCTACAATGAGCAGTTCTTC
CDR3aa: CASSVSGRSYNEQFF

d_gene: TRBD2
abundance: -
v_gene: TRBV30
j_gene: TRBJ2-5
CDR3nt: TGTGCCTGGAGTCCCCTCCGCAGCGGGAGCCGTGGTCAAGAGACCCAGTACTTC
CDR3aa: CAWSPLRSGSRGQETQYF

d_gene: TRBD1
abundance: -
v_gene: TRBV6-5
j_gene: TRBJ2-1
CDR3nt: TGTGCCAGCAGTTACCCGGGACAGGGGCTCTACAATGAGCAGTTCTTC
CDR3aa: CASSYPGQGLYNEQFF

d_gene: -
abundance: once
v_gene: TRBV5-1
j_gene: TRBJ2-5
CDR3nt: TGCGCCAGCAGCTTGGCGAGCGGGCAAGAGACCCAGTACTTC
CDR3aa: CASSLASGQETQYF

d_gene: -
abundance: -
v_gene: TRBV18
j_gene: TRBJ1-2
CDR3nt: TGTGCCAGCTCGGGGGGTGATTCTAACTATGGCTACACCTTC
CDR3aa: CASSGGDSNYGYTF

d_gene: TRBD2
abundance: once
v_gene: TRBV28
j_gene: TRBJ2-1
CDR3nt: TGTGCCAGCAGTTCGGGACTAGTGAGAGTGATTCAGTTCTTC
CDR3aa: CASSSGLVRVIQFF

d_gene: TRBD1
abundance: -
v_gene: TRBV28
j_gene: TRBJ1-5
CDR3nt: TGTGCCAGCAGTCCGGGGACAGGGGGCATAAATCAGCCCCAGCATTTT
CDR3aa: CASSPGTGGINQPQHF

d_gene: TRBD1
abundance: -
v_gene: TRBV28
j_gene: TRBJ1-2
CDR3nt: TGTGCCAGCAGTGCCGGGACAGGCTATAAAGCGGACTATGGCTACACCTTC
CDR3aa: CASSAGTGYKADYGYTF

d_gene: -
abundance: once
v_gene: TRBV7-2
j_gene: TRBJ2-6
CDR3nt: TGTGCCAGCAGCTTAGTTCCGCGCAACTCTGGGGCCAACGTCCTGACTTTC
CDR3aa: CASSLVPRNSGANVLTF

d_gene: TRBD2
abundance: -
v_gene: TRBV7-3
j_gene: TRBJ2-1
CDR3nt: TGTGCCAGCAGCCCCGGGACTAGCGGCAGCGAGCAGTTCTTC
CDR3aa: CASSPGTSGSEQFF

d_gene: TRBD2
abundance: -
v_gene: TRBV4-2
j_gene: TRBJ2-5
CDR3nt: TGTGCCAGCAGCCAAGTCTCGGGCGGGGGAGAGACCCAGTACTTC
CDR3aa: CASSQVSGGGETQYF

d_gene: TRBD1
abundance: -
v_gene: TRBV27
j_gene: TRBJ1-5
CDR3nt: TGTGCCAGCAGTTCCTTAGGGGGCGGCAATCAGCCCCAGCATTTT
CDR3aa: CASSSLGGGNQPQHF

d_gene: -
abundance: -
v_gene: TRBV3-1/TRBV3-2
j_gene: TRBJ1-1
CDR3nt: TGTGCCAGCAGCCAGGCCGGGAGGGCCAACACTGAAGCTTTCTTT
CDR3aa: CASSQAGRANTEAFF

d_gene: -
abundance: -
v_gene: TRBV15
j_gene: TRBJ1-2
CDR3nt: TGTGCCACCAGCAGAGTTGGAGGGCCCGCATTCTATGGCTACACCTTC
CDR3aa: CATSRVGGPAFYGYTF

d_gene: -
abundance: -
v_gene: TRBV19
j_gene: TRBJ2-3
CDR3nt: TGTGCCAGTAGTATAGTGAGCTCTAGCACAGATACGCAGTATTTT
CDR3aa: CASSIVSSSTDTQYF

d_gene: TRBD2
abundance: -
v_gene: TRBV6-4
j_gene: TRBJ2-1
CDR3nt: TGTGCCAGCAGTGACTCGGGACTAGCGGGGGGTACCTACAATGAGCAGTTCTTC
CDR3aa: CASSDSGLAGGTYNEQFF

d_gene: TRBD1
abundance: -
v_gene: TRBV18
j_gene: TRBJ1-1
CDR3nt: TGTGCCAGCTCACCACAGGGGGCGAACACTGAAGCTTTCTTT
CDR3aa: CASSPQGANTEAFF

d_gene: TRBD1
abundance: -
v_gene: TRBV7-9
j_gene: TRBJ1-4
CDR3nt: TGTGCCAGCAGCCACCGGGACAGTATTAATGAAAAACTGTTTTTT
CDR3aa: CASSHRDSINEKLFF

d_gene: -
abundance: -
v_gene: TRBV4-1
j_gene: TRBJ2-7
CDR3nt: TGCGCCAGCAGCCCTGACCTTCGAGGGCTTCCCGGGAAGCCGTACTTC
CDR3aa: CASSPDLRGLPGKPYF

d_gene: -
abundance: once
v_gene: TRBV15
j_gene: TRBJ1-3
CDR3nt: TGTGCCACCAGCAGCATGGGAGGCTCTGGAAACACCATATATTTT
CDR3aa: CATSSMGGSGNTIYF

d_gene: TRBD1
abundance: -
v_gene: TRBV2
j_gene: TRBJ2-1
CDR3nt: TGTGCCAGCAGGGAACGACAGGGTTCCGTTTACAATGAGCAGTTCTTC
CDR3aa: CASRERQGSVYNEQFF

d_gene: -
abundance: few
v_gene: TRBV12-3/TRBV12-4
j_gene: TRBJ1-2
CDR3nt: TGTGCCAGCAGTCCCCAAACAGCCTATGGCTACACCTTC
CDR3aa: CASSPQTAYGYTF

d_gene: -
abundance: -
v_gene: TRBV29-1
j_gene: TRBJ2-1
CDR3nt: TGCAGCGTTGAAGGTGGAGTCTATGAGCAGTTCTTC
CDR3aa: CSVEGGVYEQFF